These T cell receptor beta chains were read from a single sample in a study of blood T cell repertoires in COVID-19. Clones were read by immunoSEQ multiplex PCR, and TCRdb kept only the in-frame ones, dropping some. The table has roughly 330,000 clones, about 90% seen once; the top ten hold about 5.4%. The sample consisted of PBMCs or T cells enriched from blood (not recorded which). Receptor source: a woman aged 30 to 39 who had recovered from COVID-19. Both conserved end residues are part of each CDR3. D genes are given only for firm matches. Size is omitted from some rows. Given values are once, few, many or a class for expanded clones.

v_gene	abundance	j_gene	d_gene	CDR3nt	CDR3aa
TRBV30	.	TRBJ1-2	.	TGTGCCTGGAGTGGCGGGGGGAACTATGGCTACACCTTC	CAWSGGGNYGYTF
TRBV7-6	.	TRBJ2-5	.	TGTGCCAGCAGCTTAGTCCCCCAGGGTGGAGAGACCCAGTACTTC	CASSLVPQGGETQYF
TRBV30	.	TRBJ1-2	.	TGTGCCTGGAGTGACCTCGGACTGCTTAACTATGGCTACACCTTC	CAWSDLGLLNYGYTF
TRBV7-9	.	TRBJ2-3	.	TGTGCCACCACAGACGAAGGACTAATCTCAGATACGCAGTATTTT	CATTDEGLISDTQYF
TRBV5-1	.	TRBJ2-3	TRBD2	TGCGCCAGCAGCTTCTCTAGCGGGGGGGCTAGCACAGATACGCAGTATTTT	CASSFSSGGASTDTQYF
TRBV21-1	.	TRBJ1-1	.	TGTGCCAGCAGCAACCGGACAGGGTGGGGCACTGAAGCTTTCTTT	CASSNRTGWGTEAFF
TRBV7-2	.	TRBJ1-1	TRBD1	TGTGCCAGCAGCTCGACAGGGCTGAACACTGAAGCTTTCTTT	CASSSTGLNTEAFF
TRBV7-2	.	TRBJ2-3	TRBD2	TGTGCCAGCAGCCCGAGACTAGCGGGCTTCACAGATACGCAGTATTTT	CASSPRLAGFTDTQYF
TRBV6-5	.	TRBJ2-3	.	TGTGCCACCAGGACTTACAGGGAAACAGATACGCAGTATTTT	CATRTYRETDTQYF
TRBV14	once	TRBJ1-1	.	TGTGCCAGCAGCCAAGAAGGGTACAGGTTTTTGAACACTGAAGCTTTCTTT	CASSQEGYRFLNTEAFF
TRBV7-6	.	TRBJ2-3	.	TGTGCCAGCAGCAGGGCGCAGGGCGATACGCAGTATTTT	CASSRAQGDTQYF
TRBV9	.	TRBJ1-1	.	TGTGCCAGCAGCGCTAGTCTCCTGGCCGAGGCTTTCTTT	CASSASLLAEAFF
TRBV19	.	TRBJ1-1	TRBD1	TGTGCCAGTAGTATAGTGGGGGACAGGGAAGCCGGACGGACTGAAGCTTTCTTT	CASSIVGDREAGRTEAFF
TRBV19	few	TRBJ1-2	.	TGTGCCAGTAGTATATGGGGCAGATTCTATGGCTACACCTTC	CASSIWGRFYGYTF
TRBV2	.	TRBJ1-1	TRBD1	TGTGCCACCGACGGACAGGGGGTTATATTTAACACTGAAGCTTTCTTT	CATDGQGVIFNTEAFF
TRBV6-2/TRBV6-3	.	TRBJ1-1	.	TGTGCCAGCAGTTATGGAGGAGTGAACACTGAAGCTTTCTTT	CASSYGGVNTEAFF
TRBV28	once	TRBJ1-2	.	TGTGCCAGCAGTCCCGGGGATGGGTATGGCTACACCTTC	CASSPGDGYGYTF
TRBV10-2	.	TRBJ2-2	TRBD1	TGCGCCAGCAGGTCCGGGACAGGCGACACCGGGGAGCTGTTTTTT	CASRSGTGDTGELFF
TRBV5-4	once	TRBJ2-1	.	TGTGCCAGCAGCACCTGGCCTAGGTCTGAGCAGTTCTTC	CASSTWPRSEQFF
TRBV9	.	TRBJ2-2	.	TGTGCCAGCAGCGTACTGCAGGGTAACACCGGGGAGCTGTTTTTT	CASSVLQGNTGELFF
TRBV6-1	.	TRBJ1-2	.	TGTGCCAGCAGTGATTGGGGCAGGGACTATGGCTACACCTTC	CASSDWGRDYGYTF
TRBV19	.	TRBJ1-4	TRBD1	TGTGCCAGTAGTATAGGAGGGAACAGGGGGAATGAAAAACTGTTTTTT	CASSIGGNRGNEKLFF
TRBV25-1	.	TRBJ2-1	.	TGTGCCAGCAGTGAGAGCTCCTACAATGAGCAGTTCTTC	CASSESSYNEQFF
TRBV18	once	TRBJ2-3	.	TGTGCCAGCTCACCCTGGGCGGGGGCCTTCGGGGATACGCAGTATTTT	CASSPWAGAFGDTQYF
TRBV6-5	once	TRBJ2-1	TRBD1	TGTGCCACCTCCCCCAGGGGGCGCTACAATGAGCAGTTCTTC	CATSPRGRYNEQFF
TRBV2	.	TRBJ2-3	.	TGTGCCAGCAGATTAGTCACCGGGAATACGCAGTATTTT	CASRLVTGNTQYF
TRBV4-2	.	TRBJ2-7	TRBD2	TGTGCCAGCAGCCCTAGCGGGGGGCCCTACGAGCAGTACTTC	CASSPSGGPYEQYF
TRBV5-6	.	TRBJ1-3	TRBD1	TGTGCCAGCAGCCGACAGGGCGGCGGAAACACCATATATTTT	CASSRQGGGNTIYF
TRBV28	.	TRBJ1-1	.	TGTGCCAGCAGTTTATTACTCGGGGACACTGAAGCTTTCTTT	CASSLLLGDTEAFF
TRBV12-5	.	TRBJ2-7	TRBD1	TGTGCTAGTGGTTTGGTAGTTACAAGGGACAGGGGGCGGGAGCAGTACTTC	CASGLVVTRDRGREQYF
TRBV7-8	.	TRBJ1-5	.	TGTGCCAGCAGCTGGAATCGGGGGGATCAGCCCCAGCATTTT	CASSWNRGDQPQHF
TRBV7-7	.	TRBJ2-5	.	TGTGCCAGCAGCTTAGGTCAGAAAGAGACCCAGTACTTC	CASSLGQKETQYF
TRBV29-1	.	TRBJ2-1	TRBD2	TGCAGCGGAACTAGCGGGGGGATATGGGAGCAGTTCTTC	CSGTSGGIWEQFF
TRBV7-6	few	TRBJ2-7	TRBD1	TGTGCCAGCAGCTTAGAGTCAGGGGGAAGCTACGAGCAGTACTTC	CASSLESGGSYEQYF
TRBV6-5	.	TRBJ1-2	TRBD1	TGTGCCACTGGGACAGGTGATTATGGCTACACCTTC	CATGTGDYGYTF
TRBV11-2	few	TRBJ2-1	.	TGTGCCAGCAGCTTAGGCGGCAGCTCCTACAATGAGCAGTTCTTC	CASSLGGSSYNEQFF
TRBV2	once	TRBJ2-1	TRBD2	TGTGCCAGCAGTGAACGTAGCGGGGTGCTGGGTGAGCAGTTCTTC	CASSERSGVLGEQFF
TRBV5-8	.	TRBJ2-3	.	TGTGCCAGCAGCTTGGGCAGGGGGGTCAGCACAGATACGCAGTATTTT	CASSLGRGVSTDTQYF
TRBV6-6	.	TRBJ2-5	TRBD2	TGTGCCAGCAGCCACTGGAGGGGGCTAGCGGGGGCAGGGCAAGAGACCCAGTACTTC	CASSHWRGLAGAGQETQYF
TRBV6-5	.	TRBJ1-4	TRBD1	TGTGCCAGCAGTTGGCAGGGGGGATCAACTAATGAAAAACTGTTTTTT	CASSWQGGSTNEKLFF
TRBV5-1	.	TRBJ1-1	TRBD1	TGCGCCAGCTCCGCGGGACAGGCCTCTAAGAACACTGAAGCTTTCTTT	CASSAGQASKNTEAFF
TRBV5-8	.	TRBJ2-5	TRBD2	TGTGCCAGCAGCCGTGGGGCTAGCGGGAGGAACGCCCAAGAGACCCAGTACTTC	CASSRGASGRNAQETQYF
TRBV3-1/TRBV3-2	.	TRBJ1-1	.	TGTGCCAGCAGCCATCCAAACACTGAAGCTTTCTTT	CASSHPNTEAFF
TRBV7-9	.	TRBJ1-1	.	TGTGCCAGCAGTTATACAGGGATAGGCACTGAAGCTTTCTTT	CASSYTGIGTEAFF